Listed below are T cell receptor beta chains from one sample, sequenced in a study of CD8+ T cells in alopecia areata. Data came from immunoSEQ multiplex PCR; TCRdb stores just in-frame clones and leaves some out. The sample shows about 210,000 clones, approximately 72% of them seen only once. The starting material was CD4+ T cells sorted from blood, obtained between weeks 43 and 45, from a patient treated with tofacitinib. The origin of the receptors is a human donor with alopecia areata. CDR3s include the opening cysteine and the closing phenylalanine or tryptophan. Each record gives: J gene, V gene, clone size, D gene, CDR3 DNA, CDR3 protein. A D gene is named only where the DNA matches it firmly. Where a row states a size, it is once, few, many or the class of an expanded clone; other rows omit it.

TRBJ2-2,TRBV5-1,many,NA,TGCGCCAGCAGCTTGGATAGCGCCACCGGGGAGCTGTTTTTT,CASSLDSATGELFF
TRBJ2-5,TRBV29-1,NA,NA,TGCAGCGTTGTGGGAGTCCAAGAGACCCAGTACTTC,CSVVGVQETQYF
TRBJ2-7,TRBV29-1,once,TRBD2,TGCAGCGTTGAAGTGGGGCGGGGGTCGACGAAATCCTACGAGCAGTACTTC,CSVEVGRGSTKSYEQYF
TRBJ1-1,TRBV25-1,NA,NA,TGTGCCAGCAGTGATGGTGGTACCTGGTCGGGCACTGAAGCTTTCTTT,CASSDGGTWSGTEAFF
TRBJ1-4,TRBV15,NA,NA,TGTGCCACCAGCAGAAGGGCAGCAGCTAATGAAAAACTGTTTTTT,CATSRRAAANEKLFF
TRBJ1-6,TRBV9,NA,NA,TGTGCCAGCAGCGTAGACGGTAGGGCGGATAATTCACCCCTCCACTTT,CASSVDGRADNSPLHF
TRBJ2-4,TRBV29-1,few,NA,TGCAGCGTTGGTGGCAGAGGGGACATTCAGTACTTC,CSVGGRGDIQYF
TRBJ1-1,TRBV9,NA,NA,TGTGCCAGCAGCGCACTGACCGGGGGGAACACTGAAGCTTTCTTT,CASSALTGGNTEAFF
TRBJ2-6,TRBV7-8,many,NA,TGTGCCAGCAGCTTAATACACAGCTCTGGGGCCAACGTCCTGACTTTC,CASSLIHSSGANVLTF
TRBJ2-2,TRBV11-2,NA,TRBD2,TGTGCCAGCAGCTTCACTAGCGGGGCGAACACCGGGGAGCTGTTTTTT,CASSFTSGANTGELFF
TRBJ1-5,TRBV29-1,NA,TRBD1,TGCAGCGTTTGGGGGGACGGGACAGACGAAACCCAGCCCCAGCATTTT,CSVWGDGTDETQPQHF